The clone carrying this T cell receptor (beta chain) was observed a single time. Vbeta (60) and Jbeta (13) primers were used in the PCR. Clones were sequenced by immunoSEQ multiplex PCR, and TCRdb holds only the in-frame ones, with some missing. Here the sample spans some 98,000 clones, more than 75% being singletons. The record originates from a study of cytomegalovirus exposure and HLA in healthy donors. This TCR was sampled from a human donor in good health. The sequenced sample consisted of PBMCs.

The CDR3 DNA reads TGCGCCAGCAGCCCCGGGACTAGCGGGGGAACAGATACGCAGTATTTT. Encoded protein: CASSPGTSGGTDTQYF. This chain joins TRBV5-1 and TRBJ2-3; 14 bases agree with TRBD2. J was trimmed by 3 bases and V by 4 bases; bases with no gene match: 4. CDR3 length equals 16 residues. Germline lookup yields CDR1 SGHRS and CDR2 YFSETQ.